This T cell receptor (beta chain) comes out of a study of shared clonotypes between healthy human individuals. Cells designated naive CD8 were CD45RO-negative and were positively selected for CCR7, with terminally differentiated effector memory CD45RA+ cells excluded. Healthy adults negative for HIV, lacking recent acute infections or vaccinations, served as donors. This table comes from immunoSEQ multiplex PCR, and its TCRdb copy is limited to in-frame clones, with some not included. Found here are fewer than 1 million clones, just over 95% of them singletons; the top ten hold over 0.2%. Study observations and caveats: In the sorted subsets, rarefaction showed sequencing was incomplete despite large depth.

About this clone itself: No antigen is known for it.

V was pared by 6 bases and J by 7 bases, with 12 bases between. The V gene's germline CDR1 is MNHEY and CDR2 SVGAGI. This CDR3 comprises 13 residues. The TCR was taken from a young man in good health. This sequence joins TRBV6-5 and TRBJ2-2, with D possibly TRBD1 on 6 matching bases. The sequenced sample was naive CD8+ T cells sorted from blood. In DNA, the CDR3 is TGTGCCAGCAGATCCAGGGGTGGCGGGGAGCTGTTTTTT. It codes for CASRSRGGGELFF.